This T cell receptor (beta chain) was recorded in a study of cytomegalovirus exposure and HLA in healthy donors. Background on the study: Earlier, some 180 million T cells were analyzed, and 90 million to 140 million unique TCR beta sequences were found among them. Early release data held around 80 million unique TCRs from HLA-typed donors.

Study findings and constraints: Looking again later, the authors saw that most CMV-associated TCR beta chains seemed HLA-restricted.

V lost 2 bases to trimming and J lost 4 bases, with 11 bases between them. This CDR3 is 13 amino acids long. Per germline, CDR1 GTSNPN and CDR2 SVGIG (reference sequence). A word on this clone: Its antigen is currently unknown.

The PCR contained 60 Vbeta and 13 Jbeta primers. Original processing methods: Later, an analysis found roughly 80 million unique TCR beta chains, and roughly 9.9 million of these were shared. Generated by immunoSEQ multiplex PCR, the TCRdb table keeps only in-frame clones and is missing some. V, J and clone size are those of that table, while D and trimming were read from the DNA. This table has about 120,000 clones, around three quarters appearing once. The specimen was PBMCs. This chain connects TRBV30 to TRBJ1-1, with a possible D match to TRBD1 (5 bases). The receptor's source is a male donor in good health and CMV-seronegative. CDR3 sequence: CAWSIGGSTEAFF. The CDR3 DNA sequence: TGTGCCTGGAGTATCGGGGGGAGCACTGAAGCTTTCTTT.